This T cell receptor (beta chain) was sequenced for a study of human T cells and chemical hapten exposure (dated by TCRdb to the early 2020s). Broadly, across the study: For sensitization, 2% DPC in acetone was applied to a roughly 2 cm by roughly 2 cm area of upper inner arm skin. Throughout the roughly 24-week study period, patients were also given weekly therapeutic DPC doses on the scalp. Patch testing was performed on the upper back with Finn chambers containing 0.01% DPC, and the patch tests were scored after 6 days according to International Contact Dermatitis Research Group standards. The mostly female patient cohort included alopecia areata with under or over 50% scalp involvement, alopecia totalis and alopecia universalis. Libraries were pooled for sequencing, and per-sample TCR yields varied mainly because of small differences in library volumes within the pool. The study tracked peripheral blood TCR repertoire changes in vivo during primary and secondary sensitization to the hapten diphenylcyclopropenone (DPC) in alopecia patients. Patient blood was sampled pre-sensitization (week 0) and at 2, 6 and about 24 weeks after DPC sensitization. Blood for TCR sequencing was provided by twenty-nine alopecia patients at one to four time points (pre-sensitization, 2, 6 and 24 weeks). The paper's findings and limits, for the study overall: After repeated subsampling, changes were observed in the strength of the expansion versus patch-test correlation and in the threshold at which the correlation became significant. DPC sensitization did not change the number of TCRs with a frequency above 1 in 1000, and there was no evidence of changes in global repertoire structure. Significantly more large CDR3 similarity clusters were formed by expanded TCRs than by pre-sensitization or healthy control sets, consistent with antigen-driven responses. Because every patient had alopecia, a presumed autoimmune disease, the patients' immune response might differ from that of healthy individuals. Patch test score was positively correlated with the number of PT1 expanded TCRs, with significance at thresholds 8, 16 and 32 but not at 4.

Measured from the cysteine to the phenylalanine, the CDR3 is 16 residues long. Just the 48-base CDR3 DNA is kept, in frame starting at base 1. V is clipped by 1 base and J by 7 bases, and the sequence between their germline boundaries is 17 bases long. From a lookup of the germline V gene, CDR1 and CDR2 are LGHNA and YNFKEQ. Per the publication, the time point label means: pre-sensitization, week 0. The intended sense of this specimen's treatment or condition label: therapeutic diphenylcyclopropenone sensitization with weekly scalp DPC. At every patch-test visit, the blood draw took place before the patch test was put on. Patients were eligible if aged 18 to 70, diagnosed with alopecia and judged suitable for DPC therapy, and pregnant patients were excluded. Total RNA was extracted from unfractionated whole blood collected in Tempus Blood RNA tubes. Library preparation used RACE. TCRdb records NextSeq 500 as the sequencer. Library preparation attached unique molecular identifiers to individual cDNA molecules for quantitative, reproducible TCR counting. From each blood RNA sample, both TCR alpha and TCR beta chains were sequenced. As for the original processing: Samples had a median of 95,638 TCRs, with a range from about 23,224 to 750,000. The Decombinator software suite was used to annotate the V, J and CDR3 of the TCR reads. For PS versus PT1 abundance plots, all samples were subsampled to the same number of TCRs (28,000). TCRs were defined as expanded if absent before sensitization and observed at least eight times at the 2-week time point. The public reads were quality trimmed at Q25 with fastp and then assembled into clones with MiXCR by TCRdb, keeping productive beta chains. All rows with the same CDR3 protein become a single entry with the most common DNA and genes. The V and J calls here are based on TCRdb, not the publication. This sample lists 250,000 or so distinct CDR3 sequences; approximately 8% were detected once. Roughly 1.2% of the sample goes to the ten largest clones.

This clonotype was seen repeatedly, ten times or more. Its antigen is currently not known. Base qualities were left out, and no much larger clone turns up one base away. Source: whole blood, taken in connection with sensitization to the hapten diphenylcyclopropenone (DPC). The chain is encoded by TRBV4-2 joined to TRBJ1-5; TRBD1 is a weak D gene call, 6 bases matching. The clonotype originates from a man aged 18 to 35 with alopecia areata. Some clones in this sample may be carry-over from other donors' samples. CDR3 reads: CASSQGGAAGMQPQHF. The sequence in DNA is TGTGCCAGCAGCCAAGGGGGGGCCGCAGGGATGCAGCCCCAGCATTTT.